The T cell receptor beta chain described here comes from a study of metastatic and nonmetastatic thyroid tumors. Turning to the study itself: Repertoires were compared across blood and tumor or nodule tissue from malignant and benign thyroid patients.

This clone came up many times. Its target is unknown. All patients reached thyroid surgery having received no treatment beforehand. Findings and caveats of the study: Within blood and tumor, benign nodules reportedly had significantly lower TCR beta diversity than malignant thyroid tumors did.

Germline lookup yields CDR1 SGHRS and CDR2 YFSETQ. CDR3 length: 16 residues. V shed 0 bases, J shed 4 bases, and the junction held 8 bases outside the gene matches. MiXCR was used by TCRdb to re-call the PCR reads. The data hold approximately 90,000 clones, with 10% to 15% observed a single time. The chain joins TRBV5-1 to TRBJ2-3; the match to TRBD2 covers 7 bases. The sequence came from a female donor with papillary thyroid cancer or a benign thyroid nodule (not recorded which). Some clones in this sample may be carry-over from other donors' samples. Sequenced input: blood. CDR3 bases: TGCGCCAGCAGCTTGGCTGGGCGGGAGCGATCAGATACGCAGTATTTT. Protein sequence: CASSLAGRERSDTQYF.